The clone carrying this TCR beta chain was found many times. Its antigen is undetermined. This record comes from a study of CD8+CD57+ T cells in acquired aplastic anemia. Overall study: DNA per sorted CD4+ or CD8+ sample ranged about 0.17 to 30 ug, averaging approximately 3.1 ug. CD4+ cell libraries from healthy donors averaged roughly 10 million reads. General study points: With respect to CD8+ Simpson's diversity, patients and controls did not differ significantly. Patients and controls turned out to have some 30 CD8+ CDR3 sequences in common.

Genomic DNA was employed as the template in profiling TCR beta VDJ and CDR3. Each CDR3 protein gets one entry after TCRdb re-called the reads with MiXCR. The sample contains just over 400,000 distinct CDR3 sequences, roughly 64% of which appear only once. The sequence was obtained from a human donor in good health, serving as a control. Sequenced sample: sorted CD4+, CD8+, or CD8+CD57+ T cells (not recorded which) from PBMCs.

The chain's CDR3 is CASAPQGLVTSETQYF. CDR3 sequence (DNA): TGTGCCAGCGCACCCCAGGGACTAGTTACCTCGGAGACCCAGTACTTC. The chain carries TRBV6-1 and TRBJ2-5, with 8 bases fitting TRBD2. V trimming: 8 bases; J trimming: 5 bases; junction bases outside the gene matches: 16. Germline V gene data show CDR1 as MNHNS and CDR2 as SASEGT. CDR3 length equals 16 residues.